This TCR beta chain comes out of a study of CD8+CD57+ T cells in acquired aplastic anemia (dated by TCRdb to the late 2010s). Regarding the study in general: A mean of about 3.2 ug of DNA, ranging from about 0.19 to 30 ug, was extracted from sorted CD4+ and CD8+ cells. For healthy donor samples, the average read count was approximately 10 million for CD4+ cells and roughly 12 million for CD8+ cells. Overall results and qualifications from the work: Although some 28 CD8+ CDR3 sequences were shared by patients and controls, these sequences appeared highly expressed in patients and within the immunodominant clones of patients. Between patients and healthy controls, no significant difference in CD8+ Simpson's diversity was found (P=0.060).

The study deep-sequenced TCR repertoires of sorted CD4+ and CD8+ blood T cells from severe aplastic anemia patients and healthy subjects. Ficoll-Paque density gradient centrifugation was used to isolate peripheral blood mononuclear cells. CD4+ and CD8+ T cells were sorted by FACS or magnetic beads before DNA extraction. Genomic DNA was used as template for profiling of TCR beta VDJ combinations and CDR3 sequences. An Illumina HiSeq 2000 was used for TCR repertoire sequencing. In the authors' own workflow: Repertoire assessment relied on Simpson's diversity index, CDR3 size and DJ length profiles, and TRBV/TRBJ rearrangement plots. The most abundant DNA sequence in the deep sequencing data was defined as the immunodominant clone. CDR3 amino acid sequences were checked for sharing between subjects and were compared against published repertoires and the VDJdb database. The public reads were quality trimmed at Q25 with fastp and then assembled into clones with MiXCR by TCRdb, keeping productive beta chains. Every distinct CDR3 protein forms one entry, paired with its most common genes and DNA. TCRdb, rather than the study authors, made the V and J calls. The sample table holds fewer than 250,000 distinct CDR3 sequences, of which 50% to 55% were seen once. Jointly, the top ten make up more than 15% of the sample.

There are many counts of this clonotype. This clone's antigen is unknown. No base-level quality is on record; no much larger clone is a single base apart. From cysteine to phenylalanine, the CDR3 is 18 amino acids long. Only the CDR3 part of the read is kept: 54 bases, read in frame from the first base. The germline V gene provides CDR1 MNHEY and CDR2 SVGAGI. The germline ends are 17 bases apart after V is trimmed by 0 bases and J by 0 bases. Here the chain combines TRBV6-5 and TRBJ1-2, and the D gene may be TRBD1, 6 bases matching. The sequence was obtained from a human donor in good health, serving as a control. Sequencing input: sorted CD4+, CD8+, or CD8+CD57+ T cells (not recorded which) from PBMCs. The bases are TGTGCCAGCAGTTACTCGATCGTCGGGGGGCGTGCTAACTATGGCTACACCTTC. This yields the protein CASSYSIVGGRANYGYTF.